Each of the 21 T cell receptor beta chains below was sequenced from the same sample in a study of T cell responses to AZD1222 COVID-19 vaccine. Sequenced by immunoSEQ multiplex PCR; TCRdb stores in-frame clones only, minus some. The sample carries tens of thousands of clones, around 90% recorded once. The specimen comprised peripheral blood, sampled on day 0 of AZD1222 vaccination. The receptors originated from an adult in good health.

This chain's CDR3 is CASSSDNNEQFF. The DNA for the CDR3 is TGTGCCAGCAGCTCAGACAACAATGAGCAGTTCTTC. This chain links TRBV7-9 with TRBJ2-1; D not resolved. The CDR3 loop spans 12 amino acids. V lost 4 bases, J lost 5 bases, and 6 bases lay in between. Per the germline V gene, CDR1 is SEHNR and CDR2 is FQNEAQ (reference sequence).

V gene TRBV9 combines with J gene TRBJ1-2; the D gene is possibly TRBD1 (5 bases). Trimming took off 3 bases at V and 3 bases at J, with 12 bases between the two ends. Per the germline V gene, CDR1 is SGDLS and CDR2 is YYNGEE. CDR3 length: 14 amino acids. DNA of the CDR3: TGTGCCAGCAGCGAGGACATCGGGGACTATGGCTACACCTTC. This translates into CASSEDIGDYGYTF.

The CDR3 DNA reads TGTGCCACCGGCGGGAGGGCTGGGGCCAACGTCCTGACTTTC. This codes for CATGGRAGANVLTF. The gene calls are TRBV19 and TRBJ2-6; 9 bases line up with TRBD2. The CDR3 runs to 14 residues. Looked up from germline, CDR1 is LNHDA and CDR2 is SQIVND (reference sequence). V shed 10 bases and J 2 bases; nucleotides not matched to a gene: 3.

The J gene is TRBJ1-6, the V gene TRBV7-9; the match to TRBD1 covers 9 bases. Trimming took 1 base from V and 9 from J; bases not matched to a gene: 7. The germline gives CDR1 SEHNR, CDR2 FQNEAQ (reference sequence). The CDR3 is 16 amino acids. The CDR3 coding sequence is TGTGCCAGCAGCTTAGTAGCCGGGACAGGGACTTCACCCCTCCACTTT. This gives the protein CASSLVAGTGTSPLHF.

The J gene is TRBJ2-1, the V gene TRBV28; no reliable D call. The CDR3 loop spans 12 amino acids. Germline V gene data show CDR1 as MDHEN and CDR2 as SYDVKM. Deletions cut 8 bases from V and 9 bases from J, with 14 bases between. The CDR3 sequence: CASHSVIREQFF. The CDR3, as DNA: TGTGCCAGCCATAGTGTGATCCGTGAGCAGTTCTTC.

This clone is a singleton in its sample. The chain is built from TRBV6-4 and TRBJ2-3; no firm D call. The germline V gene encodes CDR1 MRHNA and CDR2 SNTAGT. V was cut by 6 bases and J by 10 bases, with 23 bases left in between. The length of the CDR3 is 15 residues. The DNA of the CDR3 is TGTGCCAGCAGGTGGTCATGTCCGCTTTATATTCCGCAGTATTTT. Amino acids: CASRWSCPLYIPQYF.

V usage is TRBV5-1 and J usage is TRBJ1-4; D not resolved. This CDR3 is 16 amino acids long. The germline V gene has CDR1 SGHRS and CDR2 YFSETQ. Trimming took 0 bases from V and 0 from J, leaving 9 bases between them. The CDR3 DNA reads TGCGCCAGCAGCTTGGATGTGGCTGCAACTAATGAAAAACTGTTTTTT. This gives the protein CASSLDVAATNEKLFF.

The V call is TRBV6-5, the J call TRBJ1-2; possibly TRBD1 for D (6 bases). Deletions cut 7 bases from V and 5 bases from J, with 20 bases between. The germline CDR1 and CDR2 sequences are MNHEY and SVGAGI. The CDR3 extends over 15 amino acids. CDR3 bases: TGTGCCAGCATGGGCTGGGAGGGGGGGCAATATGGCTACACCTTC. This encodes CASMGWEGGQYGYTF.

The chain uses TRBV4-3 and TRBJ1-6; 8 bases match TRBD1. The CDR3 spans 18 residues. CDR1 and CDR2 from the germline V gene are LGHNA and YSLEER. V lost 1 base to trimming and J lost 1 base; unmatched junction nucleotides: 6. CDR3 DNA sequence: TGCGCCAGCAGCCAAGTCCTCCAGGGGGCATCCTATAATTCACCCCTCCACTTT. It specifies CASSQVLQGASYNSPLHF.

This chain connects TRBV7-2 to TRBJ2-5; 10 nucleotides align to TRBD1. J lost 4 bases, V lost 5 bases, and 10 bases had no gene match. This CDR3 has 16 residues. Per the germline V gene, CDR1 is SGHTA and CDR2 is FQGNSA. The CDR3 protein is CASSPRTGGDRETQYF. The CDR3 coding sequence is TGTGCCAGCAGCCCCCGGACAGGGGGTGATAGAGAGACCCAGTACTTC.

Comments on this clone: An end of the junction does not agree with germline; a read error may underlie this. This chain uses TRBV27 with TRBJ1-1; the D gene is possibly TRBD1 (5 bases). Germline V CDR1 and CDR2: MNHEY, SMNVEV (reference sequence). The CDR3 spans 13 residues. CDR3 in amino acids: CASSSPWTRLSMF. The CDR3 DNA reads as TGTGCCAGCAGTTCCCCTTGGACACGCCTGTCAATGTTT.

The V call is TRBV11-2, the J call TRBJ1-2; a weak D match, TRBD1 (5 bases). Germline V gives CDR1 SGHAT, CDR2 FQNNGV. CDR3 length: 12 residues. V was clipped by 4 bases and J by 4 bases, with 7 bases between them. The CDR3 sequence is CASSSDSYGYTF. The CDR3 region has the DNA TGTGCCAGCAGCTCAGACAGCTATGGCTACACCTTC.

This clone has just a few counts. The rearrangement links TRBV27 to TRBJ1-1; D ambiguous. This CDR3 has 13 amino acids. V was cut by 9 bases and J by 3 bases, with 14 bases left in between. Per the germline V gene, CDR1 is MNHEY and CDR2 is SMNVEV (reference sequence). The CDR3 spells CASRTGGDTEAFF. CDR3 DNA: TGTGCCAGTAGGACGGGCGGGGACACTGAAGCTTTCTTT.

V is TRBV4-2 and J is TRBJ2-2; the D is unclear. CDR1 is LGHNA and CDR2 is YNFKEQ in the germline V gene. The V and J ends lost 0 bases and 5 bases respectively, with 7 bases between them. The CDR3 spans 14 residues. CDR3 bases: TGTGCCAGCAGCCAAGATATCCAGACCGGGGAGCTGTTTTTT. Translating it yields CASSQDIQTGELFF.

V and J are TRBV6-4 and TRBJ1-5, with 9 bases matching TRBD1. Germline V lookup: CDR1 MRHNA, CDR2 SNTAGT. This CDR3 contains 15 residues. The trim removed 6 bases at V and 5 bases at J, leaving 8 bases unmatched. CDR3 nucleotide sequence: TGTGCCAGCAGGCCAACAGGGGGCTTGGATCAGCCCCAGCATTTT. This translates into CASRPTGGLDQPQHF.

V usage is TRBV7-9 and J usage is TRBJ1-6, with D uncertain. The V end lost 4 bases, the J end lost 10 bases, and 8 bases lay between the germline ends. In germline, CDR1 is SEHNR, CDR2 FQNEAQ (reference sequence). CDR3 length: 12 residues. CDR3 sequence reads: CASSSGGSPLHF. The CDR3 DNA is TGTGCCAGCAGCTCCGGTGGATCACCCCTCCACTTT.

The chain has TRBV7-6 and TRBJ2-3; no definite D call. The CDR3 is 17 amino acids. Germline V gene lookup returns CDR1 SGHVS and CDR2 FNYEAQ. V dropped 3 bases and J dropped 2 bases, with 18 bases sitting between them. Written as DNA, the CDR3 is TGTGCCAGCAGCTTTACTTACAGTGATAGCTTCACAGATACGCAGTATTTT. This sequence encodes CASSFTYSDSFTDTQYF. Variable domain in full (rest from reference TRBV7-6 and TRBJ2-3): GAGVSQSPRYKVTKRGQDVALRCDPISGHVSLYWYRQALGQGPEFLTYFNYEAQQDKSGLPNDRFSAERPEGSISTLTIQRTEQRDSAMYRCASSFTYSDSFTDTQYFGPGTRLTVL.

The V call is TRBV14, the J call TRBJ2-5; possible D gene TRBD1, 6 bases. The CDR3 has 14 amino acids. Germline V CDR1 and CDR2: SGHDN, FVKESK. V lost 2 bases and J 7 bases, leaving 14 bases between the germline ends. Written as DNA, the CDR3 is TGTGCCAGCAGCCAAAGCAGGGGCGTAGGGACCCAGTACTTC. Translation gives CASSQSRGVGTQYF.

The chain employs TRBV7-8 and TRBJ1-1; TRBD1 might be the D (5 bases). V dropped 4 bases and J dropped 3 bases, with 18 bases sitting between them. Germline loops: CDR1 SGHVS, CDR2 FQNEAQ. CDR3 length: 16 amino acids. CDR3 amino acids: CASSSSTLLQDTEAFF. The CDR3 DNA sequence: TGTGCCAGCAGCTCCTCTACCCTTTTACAGGACACTGAAGCTTTCTTT.

CDR3 bases: TGTGCCAGCAGCTTGGGATCGGCAGGCCAAGAGACCCAGTACTTC. Translating gives CASSLGSAGQETQYF. V gene TRBV11-1 combines with J gene TRBJ2-5, with D uncertain. This CDR3 spans 15 amino acids. V shed 3 bases and J shed 1 base, with 12 bases lying between them. Germline CDR1 and CDR2: SGHAT and FQDESV (reference sequence).

This rearrangement joins TRBV5-1 to TRBJ1-1, with a possible D match to TRBD1 (5 bases). Per the germline V gene, CDR1 is SGHRS and CDR2 is YFSETQ. V dropped 7 bases and J dropped 8 bases, with 15 bases sitting between them. The CDR3 is 12 residues long. CDR3 nucleotides: TGCGCCAGCTCCGGGGGGGGGTTGGAAGCTTTCTTT. Its protein product is CASSGGGLEAFF.